These T cell receptor beta chains were read from a single sample in a study of blood T cell repertoires in COVID-19. Profiled with immunoSEQ multiplex PCR; TCRdb holds only in-frame clones, not every one. The sample contains 300,000 to 400,000 clones, around 86% of which appear only once. The sample taken for sequencing was PBMCs or T cells enriched from blood (not recorded which). The receptor set was obtained from a woman aged 40 to 50 with acute COVID-19. Both conserved end residues are part of each CDR3. Fields, in order: V gene, CDR3 length, J gene, D gene, clone size, CDR3 protein, CDR3 DNA. D genes are given only for firm matches. Expanded clones are given a class, and other clones once, few, many or no size at all.

TRBV12-5	14	TRBJ2-5	TRBD2	once	CASGLGLAKETQYF	TGTGCTAGTGGTTTGGGACTAGCGAAAGAGACCCAGTACTTC
TRBV12-3/TRBV12-4	12	TRBJ1-1	.	few	CASTGFDTEAFF	TGTGCCAGCACGGGGTTTGACACTGAAGCTTTCTTT
TRBV11-2	14	TRBJ2-7	.	.	CASSLDAGPNEQYF	TGTGCCAGCAGCTTAGATGCAGGGCCCAACGAGCAGTACTTC
TRBV5-4	18	TRBJ2-7	.	once	CASSRKPGLVDASYEQYF	TGTGCCAGCAGCCGAAAGCCGGGACTTGTTGACGCCTCCTACGAGCAGTACTTC
TRBV6-5	15	TRBJ2-7	TRBD1	.	CASSYAGQGLYEQYF	TGTGCCAGCAGTTATGCGGGACAGGGGCTCTACGAGCAGTACTTC
TRBV5-4	16	TRBJ1-2	TRBD1	.	CASSLFYGQGEDGYTF	TGTGCCAGCAGCTTGTTTTACGGACAGGGGGAGGATGGCTACACCTTC
TRBV19	15	TRBJ1-2	TRBD1	.	CASSMGDRGIYGYTF	TGTGCCAGTAGTATGGGGGACAGGGGAATCTATGGCTACACCTTC
TRBV4-3	18	TRBJ2-1	TRBD1	once	CASSQDPAPRTGGNEQFF	TGCGCCAGCAGCCAAGATCCCGCCCCCAGGACAGGGGGCAATGAGCAGTTCTTC
TRBV7-9	13	TRBJ1-2	.	.	CASSLKRNYGYTF	TGTGCCAGCAGCTTAAAGAGAAACTATGGCTACACCTTC
TRBV11-1	16	TRBJ1-1	TRBD1	once	CASSVGQGSSNTEAFF	TGTGCCAGCAGCGTAGGACAGGGTTCCTCGAACACTGAAGCTTTCTTT
TRBV5-1	15	TRBJ1-2	TRBD1	once	CASSLAGTGGEGYTF	TGCGCCAGCAGCCTAGCCGGGACAGGGGGGGAGGGCTACACCTTC
TRBV7-2	15	TRBJ1-6	TRBD1	.	CASSLATGGHSPLHF	TGTGCCAGCAGCTTAGCGACAGGGGGCCATTCACCCCTCCACTTT
TRBV24-1	19	TRBJ1-1	TRBD1	.	CATSDLGTDASFMNTEAFF	TGTGCCACCAGTGATCTTGGGACAGACGCAAGTTTCATGAACACTGAAGCTTTCTTT
TRBV18	16	TRBJ1-2	.	few	CASSGGRDRSRYGYTF	TGTGCCAGCTCAGGGGGCAGGGATCGTAGTCGATATGGCTACACCTTC
TRBV27	14	TRBJ1-2	.	.	CASRPGGSNYGYTF	TGTGCCAGCCGACCTGGCGGCAGTAACTATGGCTACACCTTC
TRBV11-2	13	TRBJ1-2	TRBD1	.	CASSQGTEWIHTF	TGTGCCAGCAGCCAAGGGACAGAGTGGATCCACACCTTC
TRBV11-3	17	TRBJ2-1	TRBD2	.	CASSLGTSGGSHNEQFF	TGTGCCAGCAGCTTAGGGACTAGCGGGGGCAGTCACAATGAGCAGTTCTTC
TRBV9	16	TRBJ2-6	TRBD2	once	CASSVDGGAGANVLTF	TGTGCCAGCAGCGTAGATGGGGGGGCTGGGGCCAACGTCCTGACTTTC
TRBV11-2	13	TRBJ1-6	.	.	CASSFQINSPLHF	TGTGCCAGCAGCTTCCAGATTAATTCACCCCTCCACTTT